This T cell receptor beta chain is from a study of blood T cell repertoires in COVID-19. The CDR3 is made up of 15 amino acids. V shed 4 bases and J 1 base; nucleotides not matched to a gene: 4. Germline V gives CDR1 LGHNA, CDR2 YNFKEQ. This clone was found a few times. Assay: immunoSEQ multiplex PCR; the TCRdb copy retains only in-frame clones and omits some. The sample lists more than 300,000 clones, about nine tenths occurring once. Categorization into cohorts depended on clinical history that participants reported. This sequence was found in a young man who had recovered from COVID-19. Sequenced sample: PBMCs or T cells enriched from blood (not recorded which). The chain combines TRBV4-2 with TRBJ2-1, with 7 nucleotides matching TRBD2. The CDR3 nucleotides read TGTGCCAGCAGCCGGGGGGGTCGTTCCTACAATGAGCAGTTCTTC. Translating gives CASSRGGRSYNEQFF.